This paragraph covers one T cell receptor (beta chain) sequence. This table comes from immunoSEQ multiplex PCR, and its TCRdb copy is limited to in-frame clones, with some not included. Seen here are about 60,000 clones, around 87% observed once, and the top ten hold roughly 5%. The sample comes from a study of OX40 agonist ivuxolimab in advanced cancers. Study-wide context: Enrolled patients in dose escalation had cancers that were hepatocellular carcinoma, melanoma, renal cell or head and neck cancer.

Per germline, CDR1 SEHNR and CDR2 FQNEAQ (reference sequence). CDR3 size: 17 residues. Trimming cost V 6 bases and J 4 bases; bases outside gene matches: 14. The chain is built from TRBV7-9 and TRBJ2-2; TRBD1 matches 7 bases. This TCR was recovered from an adult with an advanced solid tumor such as melanoma, head and neck, liver or kidney cancer. The sequencing used CD4+ or CD8+ T cells sorted from blood, collected in a trial of the OX40 agonist ivuxolimab. CDR3 coding DNA: TGTGCCAGCAGAACCGGGACAGCCTTCACCACCACCGGGGAGCTGTTTTTT. It specifies CASRTGTAFTTTGELFF.